This T cell receptor (beta chain) comes out of a study of blood T cells in healthy people across ages. Comment on this clonotype: A much bigger clone sits one base away, suggesting this may be a read error.

Next came a second PCR, run for about 6 to 11 cycles, which used a sample-barcoded 5' primer along with a J-beta primer mix. Sequencing of every sample gave 2.5 million or more CDR3-containing paired-end reads. MiXCR, run by TCRdb on the 5' RACE reads, gives a single entry per CDR3 protein. This repertoire shows 1.5 million to 2 million distinct CDR3 sequences, 30% to 40% found once; its top ten account for 11%. CDR3 length equals 12 residues. CDR1 is MGHRA, CDR2 YSYEKL, per germline. The sequenced material came from blood. The TCR sequence derives from a woman aged 30 to 39 in good health. The J gene is TRBJ2-3, the V gene TRBV4-1; no clear D. The CDR3 region has the DNA TGCGCCGGCAGCCAAGTTAGGGATACGCAGTATTTT. This gives the protein CAGSQVRDTQYF.